This T cell receptor beta chain derives from a study of beta chain features in type 1 diabetes. Overall study findings and caveats: It was among patients, rather than healthy donors, that naive, central memory and Treg TCRB repertoires appeared more similar. Moderately but significantly shorter TCRB CDR3s were found in Type 1 diabetes patients in all four CD4+ subsets. Researchers caution that PCR might favor shorter templates, equally among patients and controls. Whether TCRB rearrangement is influenced by HLA type was left unresolved in this analysis.

The ends were cut back, 6 bases at V and 0 bases at J, with 11 bases in the middle. Looked up from germline, CDR1 is SQVTM and CDR2 is ANQGSEA. The CDR3 contains 13 residues. This clone was observed a few times. Its specificity is not known. Expressed TCRB transcripts got sequenced, as all isolated RNA was reverse transcribed. Libraries were prepared by immunoSEQ multiplex PCR; TCRdb keeps only in-frame clonotypes and omits some of them. The table records about 160,000 clones, 6.5% to 10% of them present only once. Sorting that relied on CD45RO/CCR7/CD25/CD127/CD95/CD27 yielded CD4+ naive, central memory, regulatory and stem cell-like memory cells.

The sample taken for sequencing was central memory CD4+ T cells from blood. The chain is built from TRBV29-1 and TRBJ1-1, with D perhaps matching TRBD1 (5 bases). This clonotype was obtained from a woman aged 18-29 years with type 1 diabetes. CDR3 nucleotide sequence: TGCAGCGTGACGACAGTCATGAACACTGAAGCTTTCTTT. Protein: CSVTTVMNTEAFF. Full variable domain (missing parts from reference TRBV29-1 and TRBJ1-1): SAVISQKPSRDICQRGTSLTIQCQVDSQVTMMFWYRQQPGQSLTLIATANQGSEATYESGFVIDKFPISRPNLTFSTLTVSNMSPEDSSIYLCSVTTVMNTEAFFGQGTRLTVV.